These T cell receptor beta chains were read from a single sample in a study of blood T cell repertoires in COVID-19. Clones were read by immunoSEQ multiplex PCR, and TCRdb kept only the in-frame ones, dropping some. Of more than 350,000 clones listed, 87% are singletons. Specimen: PBMCs or T cells enriched from blood (not recorded which). Receptors were obtained from a woman aged 45-65 years who had recovered from COVID-19. CDR3s leave out the opening cysteine and the closing phenylalanine or tryptophan. The order of the fields is V gene, CDR3 protein.

TRBV2 | ASSDPVGQPPYYGYT
TRBV29-1 | SAAGDRGVNYGYT
TRBV5-1 | ASSSRTSGGTDTQY
TRBV15 | ATRGTSGGYEQY
TRBV11-2 | ASSQGLVSTDTQY
TRBV19 | ACQQNAYGYT
TRBV12-3/TRBV12-4 | ASSLQAAYGYT
TRBV6-5 | ASRRQGNQPQH
TRBV19 | ASSIPGTGVNTGELF
TRBV7-2 | ASSLGQSQSYGYT
TRBV19 | ASSVGLVNTEAF
TRBV13 | ASSLGKGDGYT
TRBV19 | ASSIVAGLSTDTQY
TRBV27 | ASLRALTNEQF
TRBV19 | ASLFSTEAF
TRBV29-1 | SVRGLAGGTDTQY
TRBV25-1 | ASKDREPQWGYEQY
TRBV6-5 | ASSNPGQGFYT
TRBV18 | ASSQSQGAVGEAF
TRBV2 | ASSEVAGSGEQY
TRBV23-1 | ASRGGAGATLYGYT
TRBV3-1/TRBV3-2 | ASSQDSGPTYGYT
TRBV6-5 | ASSLTGPGAGQPQH
TRBV12-3/TRBV12-4 | ASRPTGSDTQY
TRBV2 | ASSGTRDREAF
TRBV19 | ASNHPGTRNTGELF
TRBV30 | AWSSSGLGSPLH
TRBV29-1 | SVDPQGHYGYT
TRBV5-1 | ASSSWGDNSPLH
TRBV2 | ASSIGGSGNTIY
TRBV3-1/TRBV3-2 | ASSQEIGQGYGYT
TRBV19 | ASLPTGISNQPQH
TRBV5-6 | ASSSGSLVVEGYGYT
TRBV7-2 | ASSLGSGPNSPLH
TRBV7-8 | ASSQHADMNTEAF
TRBV11-2 | ASSLDPGTTPQETQY
TRBV3-1/TRBV3-2 | ASTTKSVGGGSPLH
TRBV12-5 | ASGQLSGNTIY
TRBV9 | ASSLDSSYEQY
TRBV6-2/TRBV6-3 | ASSYSRDSPLH